This record concerns one TCR beta chain sequence. This CDR3 is 15 amino acids long. Germline V lookup: CDR1 SGHVS, CDR2 FQNEAQ. The V segment lost 1 base and the J segment 6 bases; nucleotides outside the gene matches: 8. Authors' methods: Counts of nucleated cells, estimated from reference gene primer amplification, were obtained. Clones were sequenced by immunoSEQ multiplex PCR, and TCRdb holds only the in-frame ones, with some missing. V, J and clone size were drawn from that table, and D and trimming were deduced from the DNA. The sample has roughly 63,000 clones, 60% to 75% seen once; the top ten hold over 25%. The sample is drawn from a study of blood T cell repertoires in COVID-19. Overall study context: The samples span acute and convalescent COVID-19 from the United States, Italy and Spain. PBMCs, B-cell-depleted T cells, or T cells provided the cDNA or gDNA that made up the material.

This receptor was taken from a woman of 80 years or more with acute or convalescent COVID-19. This chain connects TRBV7-8 to TRBJ1-1; 7 nucleotides align to TRBD1. Sample: peripheral blood. CDR3 in amino acids: CASSLEGARAPEAFF. CDR3 DNA sequence: TGTGCCAGCAGCTTAGAGGGGGCGAGAGCCCCTGAAGCTTTCTTT.